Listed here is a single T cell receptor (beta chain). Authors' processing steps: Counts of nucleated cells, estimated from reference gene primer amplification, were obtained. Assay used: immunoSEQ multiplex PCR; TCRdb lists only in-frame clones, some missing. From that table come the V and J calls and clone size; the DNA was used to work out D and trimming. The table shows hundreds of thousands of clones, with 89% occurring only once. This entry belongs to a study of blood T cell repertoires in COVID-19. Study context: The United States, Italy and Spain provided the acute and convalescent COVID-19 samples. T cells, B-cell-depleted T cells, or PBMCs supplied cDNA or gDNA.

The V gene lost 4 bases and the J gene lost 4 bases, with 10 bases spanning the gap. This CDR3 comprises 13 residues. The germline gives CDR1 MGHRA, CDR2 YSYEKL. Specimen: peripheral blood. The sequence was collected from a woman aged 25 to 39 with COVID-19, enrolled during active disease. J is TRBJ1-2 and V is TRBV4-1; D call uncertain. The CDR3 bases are TGCGCCAGCAGCCGTGAGCCAATCTATGGCTACACCTTC. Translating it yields CASSREPIYGYTF.